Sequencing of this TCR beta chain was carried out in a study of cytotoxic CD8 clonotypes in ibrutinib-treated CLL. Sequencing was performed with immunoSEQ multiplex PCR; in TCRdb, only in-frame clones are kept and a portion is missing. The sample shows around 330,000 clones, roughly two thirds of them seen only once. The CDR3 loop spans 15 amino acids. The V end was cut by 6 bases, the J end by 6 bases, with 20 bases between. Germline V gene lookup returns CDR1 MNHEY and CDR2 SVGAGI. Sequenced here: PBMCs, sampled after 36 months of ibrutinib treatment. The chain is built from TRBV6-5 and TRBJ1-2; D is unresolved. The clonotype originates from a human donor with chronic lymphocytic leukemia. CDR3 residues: CASRLPRLPTDGYTF. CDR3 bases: TGTGCCAGCAGACTTCCACGGCTTCCTACGGATGGCTACACCTTC.